This TCR beta chain was captured by sequencing in a study of low-dose radiotherapy and immunotherapy resistance in tumors. Overall study: A dose of 1 Gy per fraction every two weeks went to Cohort 2, totaling 13 Gy over 26 weeks. Oral aspirin at 300 mg was taken daily by patients for four cycles, beginning on cycle 1 day 1.

As their treatment, donors received nivolumab, ipilimumab, aspirin, low-dose cyclophosphamide and low-dose radiotherapy. The CDR3 extends over 15 amino acids. The J segment lost 5 bases and the V segment lost 3 bases, leaving 9 bases of the junction unmatched. Per the germline V gene, CDR1 is KGHSH and CDR2 is LQKENI. Gene-specific TRAV and TRBV primers were used for first-strand cDNA, covering alpha and beta chains. TCRs underwent approximately 20 PCR cycles of amplification with a constant-region primer and V-primer adapter. The authors amplified isolated mRNA by in vitro transcription. TCRdb independently ran MiXCR on the reads; one entry per CDR3 protein. Among under 20,000 distinct CDR3 sequences, under 80% were seen once, and the ten largest hold approximately 10%.

This TCR was recovered from a human donor with advanced metastatic prostate, ovarian, gallbladder or colorectal cancer (not recorded which). This table probably holds off-target reads from a library built for another chain. The chain has TRBV18 and TRBJ1-1, with 7 nucleotides matching TRBD1. CDR3 coding DNA: TGTGCCAGCTCACCTGAACAGGGGAGTTATACTGAAGCTTTCTTT. This encodes CASSPEQGSYTEAFF.